One and the same sample provided the 3 T cell receptor beta chains below, sequenced in a study of T-cell memory formation after mild COVID-19 listed by TCRdb under 2021. Preparation of the library involved 5' RACE. These reads were obtained on an Illumina NovaSeq 6000. Using fastp trimming at Q25 and MiXCR clonotype assembly, TCRdb reanalyzed the public sequencing data and kept in-frame beta chains. Rows are combined by CDR3 protein, so each entry shows the most common genes and DNA. The sample includes 550,000 to 600,000 distinct CDR3 sequences, with 20% to 25% observed a single time. The ten largest clones capture under 8.5% of the sample. What was sequenced was PBMCs or a T cell subset sorted from them (not recorded which). The receptors stem from an adult woman who had mild COVID-19 (a few samples of this study predate the infection). The sample titles of this study are shuffled in the database, so cell type and time point are left out; the donor was told from shared clones.

The table lists this clonotype with a few counts. The chain links TRBV20-1 to TRBJ2-1; 8 bases map to TRBD1. The CDR3 is made up of 15 amino acids. Germline V lookup: CDR1 DFQATT, CDR2 SNEGSKA (reference sequence). Trimming cost V 1 base and J 1 base; bases outside gene matches: 3. The CDR3 DNA sequence: TGCAGTGCTAGAGTCAGGACAGGGTCCTACAATGAGCAGTTCTTC. Protein: CSARVRTGSYNEQFF.

Concerning this clonotype itself: The junction shows a germline mismatch at one end, possibly a read error. This sequence joins TRBV19 and TRBJ2-1; 12 bases match TRBD2. This CDR3 contains 14 residues. In germline, CDR1 is LNHDA, CDR2 SQIVND (reference sequence). CDR3 region: CASSFGTSGFGGCF. As DNA, the CDR3 is TGTGCCAGTAGTTTTGGGACTAGCGGGTTCGGAGGGTGCTTC.

This clonotype has a handful of counts. The rearrangement joins TRBV4-1 to TRBJ2-4; possibly TRBD2 for D (6 bases). The ends were cut back, 6 bases at V and 8 bases at J, with 20 bases in the middle. In germline, CDR1 is MGHRA, CDR2 YSYEKL. This CDR3 has 15 residues. This chain's CDR3 is CASRLAATSEYIQYF. For the CDR3, the DNA is TGCGCCAGCAGATTAGCGGCTACCTCGGAGTACATTCAGTACTTC.